This entry lists 32 T cell receptor beta chains sequenced from one sample in a study of T cells in Graves' hyperthyroidism and ophthalmopathy. Amplified TCR beta CDR3 regions came from RNA transcripts. With the HTBI primer set, the TCR CDR3 went through a first round of RT-PCR. TCRdb called the multiplex PCR reads again in MiXCR, with one record for every CDR3 protein. The sample shows 350,000 or so distinct CDR3 sequences, 15% to 20% of them seen only once. The sample comprised blood. All receptors derive from a woman aged 45-59 years with Graves' hyperthyroidism.

This clonotype was seen more than once but under ten times. The chain employs TRBV20-1 and TRBJ1-1; TRBD1 agrees at 9 bases. The germline V gene encodes CDR1 DFQATT and CDR2 SNEGSKA (reference sequence). Losses at the gene ends were 6 bases for V and 2 bases for J; bases not matched to a gene: 4. The CDR3 spans 13 residues. The DNA of the CDR3 is TGCAGTGCAAAGGGACAGGGTAACACTGAAGCTTTCTTT. Translation gives CSAKGQGNTEAFF.

This clonotype showed up many times. This sequence joins TRBV18 and TRBJ2-1; D is undetermined. This CDR3 has 16 amino acids. Between the trimmed V and J ends, which lost 3 bases and 5 bases, there was a span of 17 bases. Germline assignment: CDR1 KGHSH and CDR2 LQKENI. The CDR3 DNA follows: TGTGCCAGCTCACCCCTGATTGCGCAGAGCAACAATGAGCAGTTCTTC. It yields the protein CASSPLIAQSNNEQFF.

This clonotype was seen ten or more times. Written as DNA, the CDR3 is TGTGCCAGCAGCCAAATACTAGAAGATACGCAGTATTTT. Protein: CASSQILEDTQYF. The chain has TRBV6-2 or TRBV6-3 and TRBJ2-3; perhaps TRBD2 as D (5 bases). Per the germline V gene, CDR1 is MNHEY and CDR2 is SVGEGT. Trimming pared 6 bases from V and 5 bases from J, leaving 12 bases between. The CDR3 loop spans 13 amino acids.

This clonotype has just a few counts. V gene TRBV6-1 combines with J gene TRBJ1-2; D is uncertain. The CDR3 loop spans 13 amino acids. V lost 4 bases to trimming and J lost 3 bases, with 9 bases between them. CDR1 and CDR2 from the germline V gene are MNHNS and SASEGT. The CDR3 loop is CASSGEGYYGYTF. CDR3 DNA: TGTGCCAGCAGTGGGGAGGGCTACTATGGCTACACCTTC.

This clonotype appeared a few times. The chain joins TRBV7-3 to TRBJ2-3; D is unresolved. The CDR3 extends over 14 amino acids. V lost 2 bases and J 6 bases, leaving 12 bases between the germline ends. Germline V CDR1 and CDR2: SGHTA, FQGTGA. CDR3 amino acids: CASSLVVNSDTQYF. The CDR3 DNA reads TGTGCCAGCAGCTTAGTGGTTAACTCCGATACGCAGTATTTT.

The chain links TRBV19 to TRBJ2-1, with D possibly being TRBD2 (6 bases). The V gene's germline CDR1 is LNHDA and CDR2 SQIVND (reference sequence). The ends were cut back, 6 bases at V and 4 bases at J, with 19 bases in the middle. There are 16 residues in the CDR3. CDR3 region: CASSRELSPGYNEQFF. The CDR3 region has the DNA TGTGCCAGTAGCCGGGAGCTCTCCCCCGGATACAATGAGCAGTTCTTC.

The chain joins TRBV7-2 to TRBJ2-1; a weak D match, TRBD1 (5 bases). The V end lost 0 bases, the J end lost 7 bases, and 10 bases lay between the germline ends. Germline assignment: CDR1 SGHTA and CDR2 FQGNSA. This CDR3 contains 14 residues. The CDR3 loop reads CASSLAGQGNEQFF. The CDR3 DNA reads TGTGCCAGCAGCTTAGCTGGCCAGGGAAATGAGCAGTTCTTC.

This clonotype was observed a handful of times. The rearrangement uses TRBV6-1 and TRBJ2-2; a weak D match, TRBD2 (6 bases). Trimming took off 3 bases at V and 13 bases at J, with 15 bases between the two ends. CDR1 is MNHNS, CDR2 SASEGT, per germline. The CDR3 is made up of 13 amino acids. Here the CDR3 reads CASSDGGVAPLFF. DNA for the CDR3: TGTGCCAGCAGTGATGGAGGGGTCGCCCCGCTGTTTTTT.

This clonotype has just a few counts. The chain recombines TRBV28 with TRBJ2-7, with 7 bases lining up with TRBD1. V dropped 4 bases and J dropped 0; count of bases not matched to a gene: 6. Germline V gene data show CDR1 as MDHEN and CDR2 as SYDVKM. The CDR3 covers 15 residues. The CDR3 sequence is CASSSTGTSSYEQYF. For the CDR3, the DNA is TGTGCCAGCAGTTCGACAGGGACGAGCTCCTACGAGCAGTACTTC.

The rearrangement joins TRBV5-4 to TRBJ2-7, with D maybe TRBD2 (6 bases). This CDR3 spans 13 amino acids. The germline CDR1 and CDR2 sequences are SGHNT and YYREEE (reference sequence). V shed 2 bases and J shed 5 bases, with 11 bases lying between them. CDR3 nucleotide sequence: TGTGCCAGCAGCTTTCACGGAGGGGACGAGCAGTACTTC. It encodes CASSFHGGDEQYF.

This rearrangement joins TRBV6-1 to TRBJ2-1, with 10 bases matching TRBD2. The CDR3 has 16 residues. The germline gives CDR1 MNHNS, CDR2 SASEGT. The ends lost 5 bases at V and 0 bases at J; junction bases unmatched: 4. CDR3 coding DNA: TGTGCCAGCAGTCGAAGCGGGAGGGCCTCCTACAATGAGCAGTTCTTC. This codes for CASSRSGRASYNEQFF.

V is TRBV12-3 or TRBV12-4 and J is TRBJ2-3, with 9 bases aligning to TRBD1. The trim removed 6 bases at V and 5 bases at J, leaving 9 bases unmatched. The CDR3 contains 15 residues. CDR3 residues: CASRMRQGGRDTQYF. The CDR3 DNA reads as TGTGCCAGCAGGATGCGACAGGGGGGTAGAGATACGCAGTATTTT.

This clonotype was recorded a few times. The genes are TRBV5-6 and TRBJ2-2; TRBD1 agrees at 8 bases. This CDR3 is built from 13 residues. Germline V gene data show CDR1 as SGHDT and CDR2 as YYEEEE. The junction had 1 base not matched to a gene; V was cut back by 5 bases and J by 4 bases. The CDR3 DNA reads as TGTGCCAGCAGGACAGGGGTCACCGGGGAGCTGTTTTTT. It specifies CASRTGVTGELFF.

This sequence joins TRBV5-1 and TRBJ1-3, with D unresolved. The V gene's germline CDR1 is SGHRS and CDR2 YFSETQ. This CDR3 is 15 amino acids long. Trimming shortened V by 0 bases and J by 0 bases, and 7 bases separated the two germline ends. CDR3 loop: CASSLGLSSGNTIYF. The CDR3 DNA follows: TGCGCCAGCAGCTTGGGCTTGAGCTCTGGAAACACCATATATTTT.

This clonotype was found a few times. V and J are TRBV6-1 and TRBJ1-1; D call uncertain. Germline CDR1 reads MNHNS; CDR2 reads SASEGT. Deletions cut 6 bases from V and 8 bases from J, with 7 bases between. The CDR3 is 10 amino acids. Written as DNA, the CDR3 is TGTGCCAGCAGGCGTAACGAAGCTTTCTTT. Its protein is CASRRNEAFF.

This clonotype was recorded a few times. The rearrangement joins TRBV15 to TRBJ2-7; D possibly corresponds to TRBD1 (6 bases). Trimming removed 4 bases at V and 1 base at J, with 14 bases between. Germline CDR1 reads LNHNV; CDR2 reads YYDKDF (reference sequence). The CDR3 contains 15 residues. CDR3 in amino acids: CATSTRPGHSYEQYF. The CDR3 nucleotides are TGTGCCACCAGCACCCGTCCGGGACATTCCTACGAGCAGTACTTC.

This clonotype was seen repeatedly, ten times or more. The rearrangement links TRBV18 to TRBJ1-1, with D hard to call. The CDR3 consists of 12 residues. Germline V CDR1 and CDR2: KGHSH, LQKENI. The V gene lost 3 bases and the J gene lost 7 bases, with 9 bases spanning the gap. This chain's CDR3 is CASSPLADEAFF. Here the CDR3 DNA reads TGTGCCAGCTCACCCCTCGCAGATGAAGCTTTCTTT.

The table lists this clonotype with a few counts. A junction end diverges from the germline sequence, so it may reflect a read error. The V gene is TRBV2, the J gene TRBJ2-7, with 8 positions matching TRBD1. This CDR3 comprises 14 residues. Germline V CDR1 and CDR2: SNHLY, FYNNEI. The CDR3: CAKRQGSSRDERYF. The DNA of the CDR3 is TGTGCCAAGCGACAGGGGAGCTCGAGGGACGAGCGGTACTTC. Together with reference TRBV2 and TRBJ2-7, the CDR3 gives the full variable domain: EPEVTQTPSHQVTQMGQEVILRCVPISNHLYFYWYRQILGQKVEFLVSFYNNEISEKSEIFDDQFSVERPDGSNFTLKIRSTKLEDSAMYFCAKRQGSSRDERYFGPGTRLTVT.

The chain uses TRBV6-6 and TRBJ2-2; D may be TRBD2 (5 bases). This CDR3 comprises 13 residues. Trimming removed 0 bases from V and 9 bases from J, with 8 bases in between. Germline values: CDR1 MNHNY, CDR2 SVGAGI (reference sequence). The CDR3 sequence: CASSYSGKWELFF. The CDR3 nucleotides are TGTGCCAGCAGTTACTCCGGGAAGTGGGAGCTGTTTTTT.

V usage is TRBV6-1 and J usage is TRBJ1-5; maybe TRBD1 (5 bases). The CDR3 length is 14 residues. The V end was cut by 10 bases, the J end by 2 bases, with 15 bases between. Germline V gives CDR1 MNHNS, CDR2 SASEGT. The CDR3 DNA is TGTGCCACCTCGAGGGGCCGGGGCAATCAGCCCCAGCATTTT. Encoded protein: CATSRGRGNQPQHF.

This clonotype was observed at least ten times. The chain links TRBV27 to TRBJ2-7; 8 nucleotides match TRBD1. Germline loops: CDR1 MNHEY, CDR2 SMNVEV (reference sequence). CDR3 length: 15 amino acids. V lost 4 bases, J lost 3 bases, and 8 bases stayed unmatched. The CDR3 DNA is TGTGCCAGCAGTTCAATACAGGGGGGTAGCTACGAGCAGTACTTC. It specifies CASSSIQGGSYEQYF.

This clonotype has only a few counts. The chain combines TRBV28 with TRBJ2-2; D is unresolved. Trimming removed 3 bases at V and 7 bases at J, with 12 bases between. This CDR3 contains 14 residues. Germline CDR1 MDHEN, CDR2 SYDVKM. The CDR3 region has the DNA TGTGCCAGCAGTTTCATTGGGTCTTACGGGGAGCTGTTTTTT. Amino acid sequence: CASSFIGSYGELFF.

The V gene is TRBV3-1, the J gene TRBJ2-7; no clear D. The CDR3 is made up of 14 amino acids. Trimming stripped 6 bases from V and 0 bases from J, with 12 bases between. The germline V gene encodes CDR1 LGHDT and CDR2 YNNKEL (reference sequence). CDR3 in amino acids: CASSLWGNSYEQYF. CDR3 DNA sequence: TGTGCCAGCAGTTTATGGGGAAACTCCTACGAGCAGTACTTC.

The V call is TRBV19, the J call TRBJ2-6, with 10 positions matching TRBD1. Germline loops: CDR1 LNHDA, CDR2 SQIVND (reference sequence). The CDR3 runs 19 residues. V gave up 2 bases and J gave up 0 bases; unmatched junction bases: 7. In DNA, the CDR3 is TGTGCCAGTAGTATACAGACAGGGGGCCACTCCTCTGGGGCCAACGTCCTGACTTTC. Protein product: CASSIQTGGHSSGANVLTF.

This clonotype was seen many times. J is TRBJ2-7 and V is TRBV11-2; TRBD2 aligns across 7 bases. CDR3 length equals 14 residues. V lost 4 bases to trimming and J lost 1 base; unmatched junction nucleotides: 4. Looked up from germline, CDR1 is SGHAT and CDR2 is FQNNGV. The CDR3 DNA reads as TGTGCCAGCAGCTCTGGGGGGGGGTCCTACGAGCAGTACTTC. It translates to CASSSGGGSYEQYF. The full variable domain, completed using reference TRBV11-2 and TRBJ2-7, is EAGVAQSPRYKIIEKRQSVAFWCNPISGHATLYWYQQILGQGPKLLIQFQNNGVVDDSQLPKDRFSAERLKGVDSTLKIQPAKLEDSAVYLCASSSGGGSYEQYFGPGTRLTVT.

The J gene is TRBJ1-2, the V gene TRBV7-9, with 11 bases lining up with TRBD1. V gave up 3 bases and J gave up 6 bases; unmatched junction bases: 3. CDR1 is SEHNR and CDR2 is FQNEAQ in the germline V gene (reference sequence). The length of the CDR3 is 14 residues. Here the CDR3 reads CASSLDRGRNGYTF. As DNA, the CDR3 is TGTGCCAGCAGCTTGGACAGGGGGCGGAATGGCTACACCTTC. Looking up the rest from reference TRBV7-9 and TRBJ1-2 gives the full variable domain: DTGVSQNPRHKITKRGQNVTFRCDPISEHNRLYWYRQTLGQGPEFLTYFQNEAQLEKSRLLSDRFSAERPKGSFSTLEIQRTEQGDSAMYLCASSLDRGRNGYTFGSGTRLTVV.

CDR3 sequence reads: CASSLPAETGDTQYF. CDR3 DNA: TGTGCCAGCAGCTTGCCAGCGGAAACTGGGGATACGCAGTATTTT. The chain has TRBV5-6 and TRBJ2-3; perhaps TRBD2 as D (5 bases). The CDR3 is made up of 15 amino acids. The germline CDR1 and CDR2 sequences are SGHDT and YYEEEE. The germline V and J ends were trimmed by 1 base and 6 bases, with 15 bases remaining between them.

This clonotype was observed many times. This rearrangement joins TRBV19 to TRBJ1-5, with 9 bases identical to TRBD1. V shed 6 bases, J shed 6 bases, and the junction held 12 bases outside the gene matches. This CDR3 is built from 16 residues. Germline V CDR1 and CDR2: LNHDA, SQIVND (reference sequence). The CDR3 region is CASRTATGGNGQPQHF. CDR3 in DNA: TGTGCCAGTAGGACAGCTACAGGGGGCAACGGTCAGCCCCAGCATTTT.

This clonotype occurred many times. This chain uses TRBV12-3 or TRBV12-4 with TRBJ2-7; a weak D match, TRBD1 (5 bases). The CDR3 has 15 residues. Trimming took 5 bases from V and 6 from J, leaving 20 bases between them. CDR3 in amino acids: CASSLAPLPRGEQYF. The CDR3 bases are TGTGCCAGCAGTCTCGCCCCGCTGCCAAGGGGCGAGCAGTACTTC.

Ten or more counts support this clonotype. V and J are TRBV6-2 or TRBV6-3 and TRBJ2-5; D unclear. The CDR3 length is 14 residues. Germline V CDR1 and CDR2: MNHEY, SVGEGT. V was shortened by 0 bases and J by 3 bases, with 8 bases between the two germline ends. The CDR3 sequence is CASSYSPAEETQYF. The CDR3 DNA follows: TGTGCCAGCAGTTACTCACCGGCAGAAGAGACCCAGTACTTC.

As to this clonotype: The junction shows a germline mismatch at one end, possibly a read error. The chain is built from TRBV7-3 and TRBJ2-2, with 7 bases identical to TRBD1. This CDR3 has 15 amino acids. Germline values: CDR1 SGHTA, CDR2 FQGTGA. CDR3 sequence reads: CASSSGTANTGELVF. In DNA form, the CDR3 reads TGTGCCAGCAGCTCCGGGACAGCCAACACCGGGGAGCTGGTTTTT.

This clonotype was detected only a few times. This chain links TRBV3-1 with TRBJ2-2, with D possibly matching TRBD2 (7 bases). The CDR3 runs 17 residues. The V end lost 1 base, the J end lost 3 bases, and 15 bases lay between the germline ends. The germline CDR1 and CDR2 sequences are LGHDT and YNNKEL (reference sequence). CDR3 nucleotides: TGTGCCAGCAGCCAAGGACGGGGGGCAGCGGACACCGGGGAGCTGTTTTTT. Translation gives CASSQGRGAADTGELFF.